This T cell receptor beta chain was recorded in a study of T cells in Graves' hyperthyroidism and ophthalmopathy. Broader study findings: Most expanded thyroid clonotypes above 0.001 also appeared in blood.

Per the germline V gene, CDR1 is SNHLY and CDR2 is FYNNEI. V gave up 6 bases and J gave up 6 bases; unmatched junction bases: 9. CDR3 length: 14 amino acids. To note about this clonotype: Its target is not known.

Exclusion criteria comprised uncontrolled infection, other autoimmune disease, pregnancy or lactation. Diagnosis rested on symptoms, serum thyroxine and TRAb, thyroid ultrasound, and orbital computed tomography. RNA transcripts gave rise to amplified TCR beta CDR3 regions. The primer set for the first-round RT-PCR of the TCR CDR3 was HTBI. One entry per CDR3 protein, called by TCRdb with MiXCR from the multiplex PCR reads. The sample lists 650,000 to 800,000 distinct CDR3 sequences, 45% occurring once. This TCR came from an adult man with Graves' disease, either hyperthyroidism or ophthalmopathy (not recorded which). The chain couples TRBV2 to TRBJ1-1, with 8 bases lining up with TRBD1. Sequenced input: peripheral blood or thyroid tissue (not recorded which). This CDR3 is CASRGAGGHAEAFF. In DNA, the CDR3 is TGTGCCAGCAGAGGGGCAGGGGGCCACGCTGAAGCTTTCTTT.